A selection of T cell receptor beta chains follows, all from one sample in a study of blood T cell repertoires in COVID-19. Libraries were prepared by immunoSEQ multiplex PCR; TCRdb keeps only in-frame clonotypes and omits some of them. Of approximately 85,000 clones listed, approximately 92% are singletons. The sample comprised peripheral blood. Receptors were obtained from an older woman with active COVID-19. CDR3s include the opening cysteine and the closing phenylalanine or tryptophan. A D gene is named only where the DNA matches it firmly. Size tells how often a clone was seen (once, few, many) or the class of an expanded clone, and some rows leave it out.

abundance: few
d_gene: NA
v_gene: TRBV4-3
j_gene: TRBJ2-7
CDR3nt: TGCGCCAGCAGCCAAGATCGGGTATACGAGCAGTACTTC
CDR3aa: CASSQDRVYEQYF

abundance: NA
d_gene: NA
v_gene: TRBV28
j_gene: TRBJ1-6
CDR3nt: TGTGCCAGCAGTTTAAAACAGGCAGGCTATAATTCACCCCTCCACTTT
CDR3aa: CASSLKQAGYNSPLHF

abundance: NA
d_gene: TRBD2
v_gene: TRBV14
j_gene: TRBJ2-5
CDR3nt: TGTGCCAGCAGCCATAGGACTAGCGGGGGTTCCAAGACCCAGTACTTC
CDR3aa: CASSHRTSGGSKTQYF

abundance: NA
d_gene: NA
v_gene: TRBV18
j_gene: TRBJ1-1
CDR3nt: TGTGCCAGCTCACCGGGGGGGGACACTGAAGCTTTCTTT
CDR3aa: CASSPGGDTEAFF

abundance: NA
d_gene: TRBD1
v_gene: TRBV7-9
j_gene: TRBJ2-7
CDR3nt: TGTGCCAGCAGCGTGGCAGGACAGGGGTCATACGAGCAGTACTTC
CDR3aa: CASSVAGQGSYEQYF

abundance: NA
d_gene: TRBD1
v_gene: TRBV10-2
j_gene: TRBJ1-1
CDR3nt: TGCGCCAGCATGCTTGGGACAGCGAACACTGAAGCTTTCTTT
CDR3aa: CASMLGTANTEAFF

abundance: NA
d_gene: TRBD2
v_gene: TRBV5-1
j_gene: TRBJ2-2
CDR3nt: TGCGCCAGCAGCTTGGAGGGGACTAGCGGGACCGGGGAGCTGTTTTTT
CDR3aa: CASSLEGTSGTGELFF

abundance: NA
d_gene: TRBD1
v_gene: TRBV19
j_gene: TRBJ1-3
CDR3nt: TGTGCCAGTAGTACGCGGACAGGAGGGTACAACACCATATATTTT
CDR3aa: CASSTRTGGYNTIYF

abundance: NA
d_gene: TRBD1
v_gene: TRBV29-1
j_gene: TRBJ2-7
CDR3nt: TGCAGCGCAAGACAGGGGGCAGCCTACGAGCAGTACTTC
CDR3aa: CSARQGAAYEQYF

abundance: NA
d_gene: TRBD1
v_gene: TRBV24-1
j_gene: TRBJ2-7
CDR3nt: TGTGCCACCAGTGAAACCGGGACAGGGGGTCTCGAGCAGTACTTC
CDR3aa: CATSETGTGGLEQYF

abundance: few
d_gene: NA
v_gene: TRBV28
j_gene: TRBJ1-3
CDR3nt: TGTGCCAGCAGTTTATCGGTAGGGGGAGGAAACACCATATATTTT
CDR3aa: CASSLSVGGGNTIYF

abundance: NA
d_gene: TRBD2
v_gene: TRBV18
j_gene: TRBJ2-3
CDR3nt: TGTGCCAGCTCACCTACTGAAGCGGGGGGTCAGGATACGCAGTATTTT
CDR3aa: CASSPTEAGGQDTQYF

abundance: NA
d_gene: NA
v_gene: TRBV6-1
j_gene: TRBJ1-2
CDR3nt: TGTGCCAGCAGTGAAAGCGGCAAGTATGGCTACACCTTC
CDR3aa: CASSESGKYGYTF

abundance: once
d_gene: NA
v_gene: TRBV3-1/TRBV3-2
j_gene: TRBJ1-3
CDR3nt: TGTGCCAGCAGCCACTACCGCCACTCTGGAAACACCATATATTTT
CDR3aa: CASSHYRHSGNTIYF

abundance: NA
d_gene: TRBD2
v_gene: TRBV20-1
j_gene: TRBJ2-3
CDR3nt: TGCAGTGCTAGTACACTAGCGGGAGGACCATATACGCAGTATTTT
CDR3aa: CSASTLAGGPYTQYF

abundance: NA
d_gene: TRBD2
v_gene: TRBV7-2
j_gene: TRBJ2-1
CDR3nt: TGTGCCAGCAGCTCCCTCGGTGTTCTAGCGGGACCTGAGCAGTTCTTC
CDR3aa: CASSSLGVLAGPEQFF

abundance: NA
d_gene: NA
v_gene: TRBV5-4
j_gene: TRBJ2-5
CDR3nt: TGTGCCAGCAGCTTGGACAGGGAAGAGACCCAGTACTTC
CDR3aa: CASSLDREETQYF

abundance: NA
d_gene: NA
v_gene: TRBV5-1
j_gene: TRBJ2-3
CDR3nt: TGCGCCAGCAGGGGCACGACAACTAGCACAGATACGCAGTATTTT
CDR3aa: CASRGTTTSTDTQYF

abundance: NA
d_gene: TRBD1
v_gene: TRBV11-3
j_gene: TRBJ2-3
CDR3nt: TGTGCCAGCAGCTTTAGGGGACAGAGCACAGATACGCAGTATTTT
CDR3aa: CASSFRGQSTDTQYF

abundance: NA
d_gene: TRBD1
v_gene: TRBV5-1
j_gene: TRBJ2-7
CDR3nt: TGCGCCAGCAGCTCCTATGCCGGGACAGTCGGAGTCTACGAGCAGTACTTC
CDR3aa: CASSSYAGTVGVYEQYF

abundance: NA
d_gene: TRBD2
v_gene: TRBV3-1/TRBV3-2
j_gene: TRBJ2-2
CDR3nt: TGTGCCAGCAGCCAAAGACTAGCGAAGACCGGGGAGCTGTTTTTT
CDR3aa: CASSQRLAKTGELFF

abundance: NA
d_gene: TRBD2
v_gene: TRBV28
j_gene: TRBJ2-7
CDR3nt: TGTGCCTCCAGGGGCGGGGGGCCCTCCTACGAGCAGTACTTC
CDR3aa: CASRGGGPSYEQYF

abundance: NA
d_gene: TRBD1
v_gene: TRBV5-6
j_gene: TRBJ1-2
CDR3nt: TGTGCCAGCAACCCGGGACAGGGGGACTATGGCTACACCTTC
CDR3aa: CASNPGQGDYGYTF

abundance: NA
d_gene: TRBD1
v_gene: TRBV5-6
j_gene: TRBJ1-4
CDR3nt: TGTGCCAGCAGCCCCCAGGGACAGGGGGAAGATGAAAAACTGTTTTTT
CDR3aa: CASSPQGQGEDEKLFF

abundance: NA
d_gene: TRBD1
v_gene: TRBV12-5
j_gene: TRBJ1-5
CDR3nt: TGTGCTAGTGGCCAGGGGGCTCGGCCCCAGCATTTT
CDR3aa: CASGQGARPQHF

abundance: NA
d_gene: TRBD1
v_gene: TRBV2
j_gene: TRBJ1-5
CDR3nt: TGTGCCAGCAGCAGCCTGGGACAGGGCAATCAGCCCCAGCATTTT
CDR3aa: CASSSLGQGNQPQHF

abundance: NA
d_gene: NA
v_gene: TRBV5-6
j_gene: TRBJ2-7
CDR3nt: TGTGCCAGCAGCTTGTCCGCGGAGCAGTACTTC
CDR3aa: CASSLSAEQYF

abundance: NA
d_gene: NA
v_gene: TRBV19
j_gene: TRBJ1-3
CDR3nt: TGTGCCAGTAGTATAGATCGCCAGGGCACAACCATATATTTT
CDR3aa: CASSIDRQGTTIYF

abundance: NA
d_gene: TRBD2
v_gene: TRBV7-3
j_gene: TRBJ2-3
CDR3nt: TGTGCCAGCAGCTTGCAGCGGGGCTCAACAGATACGCAGTATTTT
CDR3aa: CASSLQRGSTDTQYF

abundance: NA
d_gene: TRBD1
v_gene: TRBV5-1
j_gene: TRBJ2-7
CDR3nt: TGCGCCAGCAGCTTAGACAGGGGGTACGAGCAGTACTTC
CDR3aa: CASSLDRGYEQYF

abundance: NA
d_gene: TRBD1
v_gene: TRBV28
j_gene: TRBJ2-7
CDR3nt: TGTGCCAGCCGCGGCAGGGGGCCGCGTGAGCAGTACTTC
CDR3aa: CASRGRGPREQYF

abundance: NA
d_gene: NA
v_gene: TRBV6-2/TRBV6-3
j_gene: TRBJ1-1
CDR3nt: TGTGCCAGCAGTGATCGGACTGCGATTATTAACACTGAAGCTTTCTTT
CDR3aa: CASSDRTAIINTEAFF

abundance: NA
d_gene: TRBD1
v_gene: TRBV5-6
j_gene: TRBJ1-1
CDR3nt: TGTGCCAGCAGCGGTCTAACAGGGGGCGGCACTGAAGCTTTCTTT
CDR3aa: CASSGLTGGGTEAFF

abundance: NA
d_gene: TRBD2
v_gene: TRBV5-1
j_gene: TRBJ2-5
CDR3nt: TGCGCCAGCAGCTTGGAGGCTAGCGGGAGGGCCGGTCTGGAGACCCAGTACTTC
CDR3aa: CASSLEASGRAGLETQYF

abundance: NA
d_gene: TRBD2
v_gene: TRBV11-2
j_gene: TRBJ2-1
CDR3nt: TGTGCCAGCACCTTGACTAGCGGAGAATACAATGAGCAGTTCTTC
CDR3aa: CASTLTSGEYNEQFF

abundance: NA
d_gene: NA
v_gene: TRBV7-9
j_gene: TRBJ2-2
CDR3nt: TGTGCCAGCAGCATCAACAGGGTTAGAACCGGGGAGCTGTTTTTT
CDR3aa: CASSINRVRTGELFF

abundance: NA
d_gene: NA
v_gene: TRBV6-5
j_gene: TRBJ1-5
CDR3nt: TGTGCCAGCAGTACGCTTAGCGGTCAGCCCCAGCATTTT
CDR3aa: CASSTLSGQPQHF

abundance: NA
d_gene: TRBD2
v_gene: TRBV2
j_gene: TRBJ2-1
CDR3nt: TGTGCCAGCAGTTTAGCGGGGGGCTTGGGGAATGAGCAGTTCTTC
CDR3aa: CASSLAGGLGNEQFF

abundance: once
d_gene: TRBD2
v_gene: TRBV3-1/TRBV3-2
j_gene: TRBJ2-7
CDR3nt: TGTGCCAGCAGCCCTGGACTAGCGGGAGAGCAGTACTTC
CDR3aa: CASSPGLAGEQYF

abundance: NA
d_gene: TRBD1
v_gene: TRBV28
j_gene: TRBJ1-5
CDR3nt: TGTGCCAGCACCAGACAGGGGGATCAGCCCCAGCATTTT
CDR3aa: CASTRQGDQPQHF

abundance: NA
d_gene: TRBD1
v_gene: TRBV5-4
j_gene: TRBJ1-6
CDR3nt: TGTGCCAGCAGCCCCCCAGGGGGATCACCCCTCCACTTT
CDR3aa: CASSPPGGSPLHF

abundance: NA
d_gene: NA
v_gene: TRBV6-5
j_gene: TRBJ1-1
CDR3nt: TGTGCCAGCAGACCGCCGGGGGGCACTGAAGCTTTCTTT
CDR3aa: CASRPPGGTEAFF

abundance: few
d_gene: NA
v_gene: TRBV19
j_gene: TRBJ1-1
CDR3nt: TGTGCCAGTAGTTCACAGAACACTGAAGCTTTCTTT
CDR3aa: CASSSQNTEAFF

abundance: NA
d_gene: NA
v_gene: TRBV19
j_gene: TRBJ2-5
CDR3nt: TGTGCCAGACAACAGGGCGACCAAGAGACCCAGTACTTC
CDR3aa: CARQQGDQETQYF

abundance: NA
d_gene: TRBD1
v_gene: TRBV29-1
j_gene: TRBJ2-7
CDR3nt: TGCAGCGTTACTCGACAGGGAATCTACGAGCAGTACTTC
CDR3aa: CSVTRQGIYEQYF

abundance: NA
d_gene: NA
v_gene: TRBV18
j_gene: TRBJ1-1
CDR3nt: TGTGCCAGCTCACAGGACACGAACACTGAAGCTTTCTTT
CDR3aa: CASSQDTNTEAFF

abundance: NA
d_gene: TRBD2
v_gene: TRBV5-1
j_gene: TRBJ2-3
CDR3nt: TGCGCCAGCAGCTGGACTAGCGAGGACACAGATACGCAGTATTTT
CDR3aa: CASSWTSEDTDTQYF

abundance: NA
d_gene: TRBD2
v_gene: TRBV7-3
j_gene: TRBJ2-1
CDR3nt: TGTGCCAGCAGCTTAAACCCTAGCGGGAGGGAATGGGGCGGTGAGCAGTTCTTC
CDR3aa: CASSLNPSGREWGGEQFF

abundance: few
d_gene: TRBD2
v_gene: TRBV4-1
j_gene: TRBJ2-3
CDR3nt: TGCGCCAGCAGCCAGAACCTAGCGGGAGGAACAGATACGCAGTATTTT
CDR3aa: CASSQNLAGGTDTQYF

abundance: NA
d_gene: TRBD1
v_gene: TRBV28
j_gene: TRBJ1-2
CDR3nt: TGTGCCAGCAGTACGGGGGACAGTAGTTACACCTTC
CDR3aa: CASSTGDSSYTF

abundance: NA
d_gene: TRBD1
v_gene: TRBV24-1
j_gene: TRBJ2-1
CDR3nt: TGTGCCACCAGTGATTCGGGACAGGACACCTACAATGAGCAGTTCTTC
CDR3aa: CATSDSGQDTYNEQFF

abundance: NA
d_gene: NA
v_gene: TRBV30
j_gene: TRBJ1-5
CDR3nt: TGTGCCTGGAGTCTCAGGGGCGGACAGCCCCAGCATTTT
CDR3aa: CAWSLRGGQPQHF

abundance: NA
d_gene: TRBD1
v_gene: TRBV6-5
j_gene: TRBJ1-1
CDR3nt: TGTGCCAGCAGGAAACCCGGGACAGGGGCTGAAGCTTTCTTT
CDR3aa: CASRKPGTGAEAFF

abundance: NA
d_gene: NA
v_gene: TRBV15
j_gene: TRBJ1-6
CDR3nt: TGTGCCACCAGCGGTCGATCAGGCAATTCACCCCTCCACTTT
CDR3aa: CATSGRSGNSPLHF

abundance: NA
d_gene: TRBD2
v_gene: TRBV3-1/TRBV3-2
j_gene: TRBJ2-3
CDR3nt: TGTGCCAGTGGGACTACCGGGGCCGATACGCAGTATTTT
CDR3aa: CASGTTGADTQYF

abundance: NA
d_gene: NA
v_gene: TRBV6-5
j_gene: TRBJ1-4
CDR3nt: TGTGCCAGCAGTCTGGAGGTTAATGAAAAACTGTTTTTT
CDR3aa: CASSLEVNEKLFF